The 4 T cell receptor beta chains in this list originate from one sample, sequenced in a study of control samples from healthy donors and cancer patients. Some clones are missing from TCRdb's copy, which holds only in-frame ones; the method was immunoSEQ multiplex PCR. The sample records 100,000 to 120,000 clones, 70% to 85% being singletons. Specimen: blood. The receptors come from a man aged 18 to 35 in good health.

The rearrangement joins TRBV15 to TRBJ2-5, with 9 bases that match TRBD2. The ends lost 5 bases at V and 4 bases at J; junction bases unmatched: 5. CDR3 length equals 14 residues. Per the germline V gene, CDR1 is LNHNV and CDR2 is YYDKDF (reference sequence). This CDR3 is CATSRAGGGETQYF. CDR3 nucleotide sequence: TGTGCCACCAGCCGAGCGGGGGGCGGAGAGACCCAGTACTTC. Full variable domain (missing parts from reference TRBV15 and TRBJ2-5): DAMVIQNPRYQVTQFGKPVTLSCSQTLNHNVMYWYQQKSSQAPKLLFHYYDKDFNNEADTPDNFQSRRPNTSFCFLDIRSPGLGDTAMYLCATSRAGGGETQYFGPGTRLLVL.

This CDR3 is CASSVSGIKNIQYF. The CDR3, as DNA: TGTGCCAGCAGCGTTAGCGGAATCAAAAACATTCAGTACTTC. The V gene is TRBV7-2, the J gene TRBJ2-4, with a possible D match to TRBD2 (6 bases). Germline V gene sequence: CDR1 SGHTA, CDR2 FQGNSA. Trimming removed 5 bases from V and 3 bases from J, with 11 bases in between. CDR3 length equals 14 residues.

J is TRBJ1-2 and V is TRBV7-9; D not certain. The germline gives CDR1 SEHNR, CDR2 FQNEAQ (reference sequence). V was shortened by 4 bases and J by 4 bases, with 10 bases between the two germline ends. The CDR3 is 13 amino acids. Here the CDR3 DNA reads TGTGCCAGCAGCTCGAGGGTTAGCTATGGCTACACCTTC. This encodes CASSSRVSYGYTF.

The J gene is TRBJ2-1, the V gene TRBV7-9; maybe TRBD2 (5 bases). The germline CDR1 and CDR2 sequences are SEHNR and FQNEAQ (reference sequence). The CDR3 is 18 residues long. The V end lost 4 bases, the J end lost 5 bases, and 24 bases lay between the germline ends. CDR3 residues: CASSSPPPGITSHNEQFF. The CDR3 DNA reads as TGTGCCAGCAGCTCACCTCCACCGGGAATAACTTCCCACAATGAGCAGTTCTTC.